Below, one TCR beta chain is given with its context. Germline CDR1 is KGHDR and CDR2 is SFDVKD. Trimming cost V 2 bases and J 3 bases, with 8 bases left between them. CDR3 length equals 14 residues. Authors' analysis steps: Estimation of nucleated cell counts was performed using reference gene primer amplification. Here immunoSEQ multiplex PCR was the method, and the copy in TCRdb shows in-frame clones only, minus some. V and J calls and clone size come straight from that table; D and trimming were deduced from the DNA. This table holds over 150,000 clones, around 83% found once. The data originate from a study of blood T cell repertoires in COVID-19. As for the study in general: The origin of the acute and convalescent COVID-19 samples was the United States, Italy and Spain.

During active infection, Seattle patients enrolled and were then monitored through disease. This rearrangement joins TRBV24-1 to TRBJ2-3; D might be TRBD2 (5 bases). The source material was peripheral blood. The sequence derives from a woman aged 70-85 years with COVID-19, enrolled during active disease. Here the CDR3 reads CATSDYGKTDTQYF. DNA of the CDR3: TGTGCCACCAGTGATTACGGGAAGACAGATACGCAGTATTTT.